This T cell receptor beta chain was captured by sequencing in a study of T cell repertoires in cytomegalovirus infection. The overall study: It was the public TCR beta signatures that indicated both CMV infection and matching HLA type.

Trimming removed 5 bases from V and 1 base from J; junction bases left unmatched: 6. CDR1 is SGHAT, CDR2 FQDESV, per germline (reference sequence). The CDR3 is 16 residues long. MiXCR, applied by TCRdb to the reads, yields one record per CDR3 protein. The sample contains approximately 160,000 distinct CDR3 sequences, 17% of which appear only once. This clonotype was counted between two and nine times. The sample comprised CD8+ T cells from PBMCs. This TCR came from a human donor in good health (CMV status not recorded). Some clones in this sample may be carry-over from other donors' samples. The genes are TRBV11-1 and TRBJ2-1, with 9 nucleotides matching TRBD2. Written as DNA, the CDR3 is TGTGCCAGCAGCCTATTTAGCGGGAGTTCCTACAATGAGCAGTTCTTC. It specifies CASSLFSGSSYNEQFF.